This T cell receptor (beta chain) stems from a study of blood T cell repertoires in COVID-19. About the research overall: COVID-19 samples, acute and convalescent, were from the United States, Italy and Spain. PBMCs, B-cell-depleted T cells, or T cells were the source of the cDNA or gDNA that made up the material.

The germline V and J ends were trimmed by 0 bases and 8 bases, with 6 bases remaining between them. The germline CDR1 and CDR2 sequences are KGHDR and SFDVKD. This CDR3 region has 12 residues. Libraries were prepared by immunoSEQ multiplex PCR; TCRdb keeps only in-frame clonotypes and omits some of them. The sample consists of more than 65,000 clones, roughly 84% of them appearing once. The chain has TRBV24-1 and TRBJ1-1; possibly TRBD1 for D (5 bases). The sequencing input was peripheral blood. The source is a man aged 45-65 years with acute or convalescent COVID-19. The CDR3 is CATSDLRGEAFF. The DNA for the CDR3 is TGTGCCACCAGTGATTTGAGGGGAGAAGCTTTCTTT.